This TCR beta chain was profiled in a study of PD-1 blockade in mismatch repair-deficient tumors. The CDR3 totals 13 residues. CDR1 and CDR2 from the germline V gene are KGHSH and LQKENI. Trimming took 3 bases from V and 8 from J, leaving 10 bases between them. General observations from the study: Tumor-resident clones, often undetectable pretreatment in blood, expanded then contracted after pembrolizumab.

Measured with immunoSEQ multiplex PCR; TCRdb has only the in-frame clones, and not every one. Counted here are some 84,000 clones, 81% occurring once; the ten biggest clones make up 2.5% to 3%. This clone was observed a few times. Its antigen is unknown. Every patient had mismatch repair deficiency by PCR or immunohistochemistry. The TCR-sequenced patients were a few responders to pembrolizumab. The sequence came from an adult with mismatch repair-deficient cancer. The chain is built from TRBV18 and TRBJ1-4; D gene uncertain. This specimen consisted of peripheral blood, obtained 12 weeks after starting pembrolizumab. The CDR3 region has the DNA TGTGCCAGCTCACCGAACAGTGGGGAAAAACTGTTTTTT. This sequence encodes CASSPNSGEKLFF. Using reference TRBV18 and TRBJ1-4 for the parts outside the CDR3, the full variable domain is NAGVMQNPRHLVRRRGQEARLRCSPMKGHSHVYWYRQLPEEGLKFMVYLQKENIIDESGMPKERFSAEFPKEGPSILRIQQVVRGDSAAYFCASSPNSGEKLFFGSGTQLSVL.